This TCR beta chain was profiled in a study of shared clonotypes between healthy human individuals. CDR1 is MNHEY, CDR2 SVGAGI, per germline. V was pared by 6 bases and J by 2 bases, with 9 bases of the junction left unmatched. The CDR3 contains 15 residues. Method: immunoSEQ multiplex PCR; TCRdb's copy keeps in-frame clones and lacks some. The table shows around 480,000 clones, with about 80% occurring only once. This receptor was taken from a woman aged 40 to 50 in good health. Some clones in this sample may be carry-over from other donors' samples. This chain joins TRBV6-5 and TRBJ2-7; TRBD1 matches at 8 bases. Sequencing used PBMCs. The CDR3 reads CASSTGQGFPYEQYF. CDR3 DNA: TGTGCCAGCAGCACCGGACAGGGATTTCCCTACGAGCAGTACTTC.